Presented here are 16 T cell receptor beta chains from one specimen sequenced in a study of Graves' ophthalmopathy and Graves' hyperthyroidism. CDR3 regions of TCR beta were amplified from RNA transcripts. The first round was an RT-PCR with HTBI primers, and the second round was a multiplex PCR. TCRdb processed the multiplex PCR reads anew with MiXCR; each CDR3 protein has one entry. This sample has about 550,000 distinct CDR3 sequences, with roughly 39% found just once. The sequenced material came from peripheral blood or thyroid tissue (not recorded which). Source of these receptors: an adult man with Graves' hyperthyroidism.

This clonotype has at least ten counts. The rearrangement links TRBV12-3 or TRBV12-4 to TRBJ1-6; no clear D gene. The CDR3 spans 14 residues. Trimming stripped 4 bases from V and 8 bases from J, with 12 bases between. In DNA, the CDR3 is TGTGCCAGCAGTTCGGCAGCCTTCGATTCACCCCTCCACTTT. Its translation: CASSSAAFDSPLHF.

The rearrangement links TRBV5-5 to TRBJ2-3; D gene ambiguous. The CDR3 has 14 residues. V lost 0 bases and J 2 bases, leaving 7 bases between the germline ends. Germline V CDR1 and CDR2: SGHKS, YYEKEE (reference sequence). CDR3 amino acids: CASSLGTDTDTQYF. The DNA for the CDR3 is TGTGCCAGCAGCTTGGGGACCGACACAGATACGCAGTATTTT. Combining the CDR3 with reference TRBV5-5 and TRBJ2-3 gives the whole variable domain DAGVTQSPTHLIKTRGQQVTLRCSPISGHKSVSWYQQVLGQGPQFIFQYYEKEERGRGNFPDRFSARQFPNYSSELNVNALLLGDSALYLCASSLGTDTDTQYFGPGTRLTVL.

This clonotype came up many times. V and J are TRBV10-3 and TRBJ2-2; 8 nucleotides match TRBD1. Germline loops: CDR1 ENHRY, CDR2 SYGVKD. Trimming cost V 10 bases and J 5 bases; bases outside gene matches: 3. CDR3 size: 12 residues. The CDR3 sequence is CANGQGTGELFF. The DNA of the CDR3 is TGTGCCAACGGACAGGGAACCGGGGAGCTGTTTTTT.

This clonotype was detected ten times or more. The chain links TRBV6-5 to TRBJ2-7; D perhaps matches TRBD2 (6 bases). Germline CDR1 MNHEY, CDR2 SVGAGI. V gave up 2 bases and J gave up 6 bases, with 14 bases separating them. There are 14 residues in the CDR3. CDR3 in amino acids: CASSYRGMGGEQYF. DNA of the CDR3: TGTGCCAGCAGTTACCGGGGGATGGGTGGCGAGCAGTACTTC.

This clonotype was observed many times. The DNA for the CDR3 is TGCAGTGCTTCCTCGGTGGAGGGTGGCCCGAATAGGGGCAATCAGCCCCAGCATTTT. It yields the protein CSASSVEGGPNRGNQPQHF. The gene calls are TRBV20-1 and TRBJ1-5; no firm D call. The CDR3 extends over 19 amino acids. Germline-derived CDR1 and CDR2 are DFQATT and SNEGSKA (reference sequence). V gave up 5 bases and J gave up 2 bases, with 28 bases separating them.

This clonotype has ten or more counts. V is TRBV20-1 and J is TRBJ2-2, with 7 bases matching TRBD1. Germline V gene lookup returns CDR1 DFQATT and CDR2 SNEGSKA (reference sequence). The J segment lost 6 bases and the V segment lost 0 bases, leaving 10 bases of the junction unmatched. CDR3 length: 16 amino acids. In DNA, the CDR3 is TGCAGTGCTAGAGATTCACCAGGGGGAATGGCCGGGGAGCTGTTTTTT. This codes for CSARDSPGGMAGELFF.

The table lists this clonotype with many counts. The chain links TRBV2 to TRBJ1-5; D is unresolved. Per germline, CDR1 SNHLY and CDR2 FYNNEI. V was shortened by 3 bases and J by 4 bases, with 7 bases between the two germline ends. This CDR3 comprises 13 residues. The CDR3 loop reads CASSDSGNQPQHF. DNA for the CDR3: TGTGCCAGCAGTGACTCGGGGAATCAGCCCCAGCATTTT.

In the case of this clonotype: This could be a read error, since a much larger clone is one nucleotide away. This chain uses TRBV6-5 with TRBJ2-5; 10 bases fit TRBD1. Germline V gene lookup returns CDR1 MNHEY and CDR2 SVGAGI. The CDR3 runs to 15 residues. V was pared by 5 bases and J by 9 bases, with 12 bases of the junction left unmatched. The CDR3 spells CASSTADRGHEAQYF. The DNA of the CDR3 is TGTGCCAGCAGTACCGCCGACAGGGGGCACGAGGCCCAGTACTTC.

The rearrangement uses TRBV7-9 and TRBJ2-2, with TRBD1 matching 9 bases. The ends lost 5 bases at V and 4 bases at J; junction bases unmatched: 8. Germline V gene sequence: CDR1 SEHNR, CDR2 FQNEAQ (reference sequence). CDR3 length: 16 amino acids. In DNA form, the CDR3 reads TGTGCCAGCAGCCGCGAAGGGACAGGGCTCACCGGGGAGCTGTTTTTT. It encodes CASSREGTGLTGELFF.

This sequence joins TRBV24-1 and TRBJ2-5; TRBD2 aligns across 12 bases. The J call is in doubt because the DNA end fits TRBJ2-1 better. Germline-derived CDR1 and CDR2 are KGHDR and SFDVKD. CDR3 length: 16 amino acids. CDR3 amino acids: CATSETRLAGVYEQFF. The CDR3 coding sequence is TGTGCCACCAGTGAGACCAGACTAGCGGGAGTTTATGAGCAGTTCTTC.

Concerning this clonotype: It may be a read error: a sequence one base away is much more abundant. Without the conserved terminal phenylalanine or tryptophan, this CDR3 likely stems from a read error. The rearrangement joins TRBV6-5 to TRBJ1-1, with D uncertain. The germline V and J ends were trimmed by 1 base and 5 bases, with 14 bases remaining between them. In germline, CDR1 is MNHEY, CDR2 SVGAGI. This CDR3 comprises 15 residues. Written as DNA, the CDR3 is TGTGCCAGCAGTTACTACCTCATTGGGAAAACTGAAGCTTTCCTT. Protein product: CASSYYLIGKTEAFL.

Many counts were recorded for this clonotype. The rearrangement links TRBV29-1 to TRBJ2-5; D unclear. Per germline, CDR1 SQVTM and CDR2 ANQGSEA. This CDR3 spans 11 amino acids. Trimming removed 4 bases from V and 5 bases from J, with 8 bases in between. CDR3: CSVVAPETQYF. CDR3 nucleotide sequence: TGCAGCGTTGTCGCGCCGGAGACCCAGTACTTC.

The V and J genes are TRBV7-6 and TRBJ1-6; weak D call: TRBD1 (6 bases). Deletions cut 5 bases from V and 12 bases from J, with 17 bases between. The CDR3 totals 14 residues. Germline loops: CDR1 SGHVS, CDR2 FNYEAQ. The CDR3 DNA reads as TGTGCCAGCAGCCCGAGTACAGGGATGATACCCCTCCACTTT. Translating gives CASSPSTGMIPLHF.

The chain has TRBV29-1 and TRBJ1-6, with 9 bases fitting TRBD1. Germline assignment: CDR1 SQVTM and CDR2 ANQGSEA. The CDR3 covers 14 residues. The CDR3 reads CSARGQGSNSPLHF. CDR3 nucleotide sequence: TGCAGTGCTAGGGGACAGGGAAGTAATTCACCCCTCCACTTT. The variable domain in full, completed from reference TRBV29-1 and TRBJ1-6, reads SAVISQKPSRDICQRGTSLTIQCQVDSQVTMMFWYRQQPGQSLTLIATANQGSEATYESGFVIDKFPISRPNLTFSTLTVSNMSPEDSSIYLCSARGQGSNSPLHFGNGTRLTVT.

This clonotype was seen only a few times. The CDR3 sequence is CASSSGGRNEKLFF. Written as DNA, the CDR3 is TGTGCCAGCAGTTCCGGGGGGAGGAATGAAAAACTGTTTTTT. The chain uses TRBV25-1 and TRBJ1-4, with D tentatively TRBD1 (5 bases). The V gene lost 5 bases and the J gene lost 5 bases, with 12 bases spanning the gap. Germline V gene data show CDR1 as MGHDK and CDR2 as SYGVNS. The CDR3 sequence is 14 residues long.

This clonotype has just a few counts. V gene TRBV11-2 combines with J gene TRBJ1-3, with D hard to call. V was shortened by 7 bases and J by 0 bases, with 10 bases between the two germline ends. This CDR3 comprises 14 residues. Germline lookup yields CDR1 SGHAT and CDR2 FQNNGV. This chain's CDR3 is CASIEGNSGNTIYF. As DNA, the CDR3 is TGTGCCAGCATTGAGGGTAACTCTGGAAACACCATATATTTT.